A single sample gave rise to the 15 T cell receptor beta chains below, sequenced in a study of spatial heterogeneity in lung cancer. Regarding the study as a whole: Mutation tallies in tumors tracked expanded intratumoral alpha and beta TCR counts.

TCRdb re-called the 5' RACE reads with MiXCR, one entry per CDR3 protein. In the table there are about 23,000 distinct CDR3 sequences, under 8% of which are singletons. The time point is: sample taken at primary tumor resection. These receptors have no known antigen. This material consisted of lung tumor tissue, taken at surgery. The receptors come from a male donor with early-stage non-small cell lung cancer.

The V gene is TRBV20-1, the J gene TRBJ1-1; TRBD1 agrees at 7 bases. There are 13 residues in the CDR3. Looked up from germline, CDR1 is DFQATT and CDR2 is SNEGSKA (reference sequence). The ends lost 5 bases at V and 0 bases at J; junction bases unmatched: 3. This CDR3 is CSAGGTVNTEAFF. DNA of the CDR3: TGCAGTGCTGGAGGGACAGTGAACACTGAAGCTTTCTTT.

This clonotype appeared a few times. The gene calls are TRBV7-2 and TRBJ2-5, with 9 bases matching TRBD1. The CDR3 has 15 amino acids. In germline, CDR1 is SGHTA, CDR2 FQGNSA. V shed 5 bases, J shed 3 bases, and the junction held 7 bases outside the gene matches. As DNA, the CDR3 is TGTGCCAGCAGCCGGGACAGGGCATATGAAGAGACCCAGTACTTC. It encodes CASSRDRAYEETQYF.

The table lists this clonotype with a count of one. The chain carries TRBV21-1 and TRBJ2-3; the table calls TRBD2, which could not be checked here. TRBV21-1 is deemed a pseudogene. CDR3 length: 19 amino acids. CDR3 amino acids: CASSKWLVLRGGDLDTQYF. CDR3 bases: TGTGCCAGCAGCAAATGGCTTGTACTCAGGGGAGGAGACTTAGATACGCAGTATTTT.

This clonotype was observed a few times. The chain recombines TRBV14 with TRBJ2-3, with D perhaps matching TRBD2 (5 bases). V dropped 0 bases and J dropped 2 bases, with 15 bases sitting between them. CDR3 size: 17 residues. Germline V gene lookup returns CDR1 SGHDN and CDR2 FVKESK. This chain's CDR3 is CASSQDYQRKYTDTQYF. The CDR3 DNA reads TGTGCCAGCAGCCAAGATTACCAGCGGAAATACACAGATACGCAGTATTTT. Combining the CDR3 with reference TRBV14 and TRBJ2-3 gives the whole variable domain EAGVTQFPSHSVIEKGQTVTLRCDPISGHDNLYWYRRVMGKEIKFLLHFVKESKQDESGMPNNRFLAERTGGTYSTLKVQPAELEDSGVYFCASSQDYQRKYTDTQYFGPGTRLTVL.

This clonotype was seen a handful of times. The V call is TRBV3-1, the J call TRBJ2-1, with D tentatively TRBD1 or TRBD2 (5 bases each). The germline CDR1 and CDR2 sequences are LGHDT and YNNKEL (reference sequence). The CDR3 length is 14 residues. V shed 4 bases and J shed 10 bases, with 17 bases lying between them. The CDR3 region has the DNA TGTGCCAGCAGCCGAGTGAGAGGGGCGGCCGAGCAGTTCTTC. Translating gives CASSRVRGAAEQFF.

In this sample, this clonotype turned up many times. This rearrangement joins TRBV11-2 to TRBJ1-6; D gene uncertain. The length of the CDR3 is 14 residues. Germline-derived CDR1 and CDR2 are SGHAT and FQNNGV. The V end lost 1 base, the J end lost 8 bases, and 9 bases lay between the germline ends. This chain's CDR3 is CASSLVGRDSPLHF. The CDR3 DNA is TGTGCCAGCAGCTTAGTTGGGAGGGATTCACCCCTCCACTTT.

This clonotype was detected many times. The gene calls are TRBV14 and TRBJ2-6; possibly TRBD2 for D (5 bases). Germline V gene data show CDR1 as SGHDN and CDR2 as FVKESK. The CDR3 has 16 amino acids. V was pared by 0 bases and J by 2 bases, with 8 bases between. The CDR3 bases are TGTGCCAGCAGCCAAGATTGGAGGCCTGGGGCCAACGTCCTGACTTTC. It yields the protein CASSQDWRPGANVLTF. Variable domain in full (rest from reference TRBV14 and TRBJ2-6): EAGVTQFPSHSVIEKGQTVTLRCDPISGHDNLYWYRRVMGKEIKFLLHFVKESKQDESGMPNNRFLAERTGGTYSTLKVQPAELEDSGVYFCASSQDWRPGANVLTFGAGSRLTVL.

CDR3 sequence reads: CASSPARGRNSPLHF. For the CDR3, the DNA is TGTGCCAGCAGCCCCGCCAGGGGGCGGAATTCACCCCTCCACTTT. The chain couples TRBV6-5 to TRBJ1-6, with TRBD1 matching over 8 bases. Per germline, CDR1 MNHEY and CDR2 SVGAGI. J gave up 7 bases and V 6 bases, and 8 bases lay outside the gene matches. The CDR3 runs to 15 residues.

V is TRBV7-2 and J is TRBJ1-4; the D gene is possibly TRBD1 (5 bases). The V and J ends lost 0 bases and 7 bases respectively, with 9 bases between them. The CDR3 length is 14 residues. Germline CDR1 reads SGHTA; CDR2 reads FQGNSA. CDR3 sequence (DNA): TGTGCCAGCAGCTTAGCGGGGCGCGCTGAAAAACTGTTTTTT. This codes for CASSLAGRAEKLFF.

As for this clonotype: The conserved phenylalanine or tryptophan is not found at the CDR3 terminus, so this likely reflects a read error. The CDR3 sequence is CSARLAGTDTQYL. CDR3 in DNA: TGCAGTGCCAGACTTGCCGGCACAGATACGCAGTATCTT. The chain combines TRBV20-1 with TRBJ2-3; D call uncertain. V dropped 6 bases and J dropped 1 base, with 11 bases sitting between them. Germline assignment: CDR1 DFQATT and CDR2 SNEGSKA (reference sequence). The CDR3 is made up of 13 amino acids.

This clonotype was seen repeatedly, ten times or more. The chain employs TRBV18 and TRBJ2-3; D perhaps matches TRBD2 (5 bases). V dropped 6 bases and J dropped 2 bases, with 15 bases sitting between them. Germline V gene sequence: CDR1 KGHSH, CDR2 LQKENI. This CDR3 comprises 15 residues. The CDR3 sequence: CASSGVEGSTDTQYF. CDR3 coding DNA: TGTGCCAGCTCTGGGGTTGAGGGATCCACAGATACGCAGTATTTT.

The chain has TRBV27 and TRBJ2-7; 11 nucleotides agree with TRBD1. The germline CDR1 and CDR2 sequences are MNHEY and SMNVEV (reference sequence). The CDR3 consists of 13 residues. V gave up 4 bases and J gave up 5 bases; unmatched junction bases: 1. The CDR3 loop reads CASSWTGGHEQYF. The CDR3 DNA reads as TGTGCCAGCAGTTGGACAGGGGGCCACGAGCAGTACTTC.

Ten or more counts support this clonotype. The CDR3 protein is CAISVGTHQETQYF. CDR3 DNA sequence: TGTGCCATCAGTGTTGGGACACACCAAGAGACCCAGTACTTC. The J gene is TRBJ2-5, the V gene TRBV10-3; TRBD1 is a possible D gene (6 bases). The germline CDR1 and CDR2 sequences are ENHRY and SYGVKD. V gave up 4 bases and J gave up 0 bases, with 9 bases separating them. The CDR3 spans 14 residues.

This clonotype appeared many times. This chain connects TRBV7-9 to TRBJ2-7, with D hard to call. The CDR3 is 14 amino acids. Germline CDR1 SEHNR, CDR2 FQNEAQ (reference sequence). The V and J ends lost 1 base and 0 bases respectively, with 7 bases between them. The CDR3 sequence is CASSLVAVSYEQYF. For the CDR3, the DNA is TGTGCCAGCAGCTTAGTTGCCGTCTCCTACGAGCAGTACTTC.

This clonotype was counted at least ten times. V usage is TRBV5-1 and J usage is TRBJ2-1; D is possibly TRBD1 (5 bases). Per the germline V gene, CDR1 is SGHRS and CDR2 is YFSETQ. Trimming removed 0 bases from V and 6 bases from J, with 13 bases in between. The CDR3 is 15 residues long. The CDR3 nucleotides read TGCGCCAGCAGCTTGGCCAGTGTCAGGGCCAATGAGCAGTTCTTC. Translating it yields CASSLASVRANEQFF.